This T cell receptor (beta chain) came from a study of T cells after yellow fever vaccination. Study information: Preparation of the low-cell-number fractions used SMART-Seq v4 Ultra Low Input. Notes on the study in general: Reappearance after the booster was seen for most primary-vaccination clones, at around 95% CD4 and 88% CD8. Abundant clonotypes from the bulk population could get into FACS-sorted repertoires as contaminants.

Generation of TCR cDNA used 5'RACE template switching (which added a universal primer site and UMIs). TCRdb re-analysed the 5' RACE reads in MiXCR, keeping a single row per CDR3 protein. The sample holds more than 350,000 distinct CDR3 sequences, approximately 10% seen once. The sample holds many counts of this clonotype. The antigen is unknown. The junction had 8 bases not matched to a gene; V was cut back by 6 bases and J by 3 bases. The CDR3 runs to 15 residues. Sequenced material: PBMCs, taken on the day of the first yellow fever vaccination. The source is a man younger than 30 who received the YFV17D yellow fever vaccine. The V call is TRBV12-3 or TRBV12-4, the J call TRBJ1-1; 9 bases match TRBD1. CDR3 nucleotides: TGTGCCAGCAGCCCCGGACAGGGGAGCGACACTGAAGCTTTCTTT. As protein: CASSPGQGSDTEAFF.